This is a list of T cell receptor beta chains from one sample in a study of shared clonotypes between healthy human individuals. The data were produced by immunoSEQ multiplex PCR, yet TCRdb's version contains in-frame clones alone and is incomplete. The sample lists 1,500,000 or so clones, approximately 98.5% occurring once. Sequencing was carried out using naive CD4+ T cells sorted from blood. The receptors originated from a man aged 25 to 45 in good health. CDR3s include the opening cysteine and the closing phenylalanine or tryptophan. A D gene is named only where the DNA matches it firmly. Expanded clones are given a class, and other clones once, few, many or no size at all.

V,J,size,D,DNA,CDR3
TRBV11-2,TRBJ1-1,.,.,TGTGCCAGCAGCTTTGTCCCGCAGGGATTGGGCACTGAAGCTTTCTTT,CASSFVPQGLGTEAFF
TRBV20-1,TRBJ2-3,.,.,TGCAGTGCCGACGGGGAAAATACGCAGTATTTT,CSADGENTQYF
TRBV7-9,TRBJ1-1,.,TRBD1,TGTGCCAGCAGCCCGACAGGGGAAGAACGGGACACTGAAGCTTTCTTT,CASSPTGEERDTEAFF
TRBV27,TRBJ2-5,.,TRBD2,TGTGCCAGCAGTTTATACCCCTCTAGCGGGAGGTCGGAGACCCAGTACTTC,CASSLYPSSGRSETQYF
TRBV27,TRBJ2-3,.,.,TGTGCCAGCAGTTTAGTCCGAAACACAGATACGCAGTATTTT,CASSLVRNTDTQYF
TRBV6-5,TRBJ1-4,.,.,TGTGCCAGCCAGCAAGGGGCAGGTTGGAATGAAAAACTGTTTTTT,CASQQGAGWNEKLFF
TRBV28,TRBJ2-7,.,TRBD2,TGTGCCAGCAGCCTCGGACTAGCGGGAGTATCCTACGAGCAGTACTTC,CASSLGLAGVSYEQYF
TRBV28,TRBJ1-2,.,TRBD1,TGTGCCAGCAGTTTAGGGAGGGGGCGCAGCTATGGCTACACCTTC,CASSLGRGRSYGYTF
TRBV6-1,TRBJ2-1,once,.,TGTGCCAGCAGCAGAGATAATGGGCCCTACAATGAGCAGTTCTTC,CASSRDNGPYNEQFF
TRBV9,TRBJ2-7,.,.,TGTGCCAGCAGCGTAGGGGGTAGCGCTCCTACCTACGAGCAGTACTTC,CASSVGGSAPTYEQYF
TRBV19,TRBJ2-2,.,TRBD1,TGTGCCAGTAGCCAAACAGGGGGCTTCACCGGGGAGCTGTTTTTT,CASSQTGGFTGELFF
TRBV18,TRBJ2-1,.,TRBD2,TGTGCCAGCTCACCGACTAGCGGGAGTGGCAATGAGCAGTTCTTC,CASSPTSGSGNEQFF
TRBV6-6,TRBJ2-3,.,TRBD2,TGTGCCAGCAGTGATACTAGCGGGAGTTCAGATACGCAGTATTTT,CASSDTSGSSDTQYF
TRBV10-1,TRBJ1-5,.,TRBD1,TGCGCCAGCAGTGAGTCTGGGACAGGGGAAAATCAGCCCCAGCATTTT,CASSESGTGENQPQHF
TRBV6-5,TRBJ2-3,.,.,TGTGCCAGCACCTTGGACACTAGCACAGATACGCAGTATTTT,CASTLDTSTDTQYF
TRBV7-6,TRBJ2-5,.,.,TGTGCCAGCAGCTTAGGGGAAGAGACCCAGTACTTC,CASSLGEETQYF
TRBV6-1,TRBJ2-7,.,.,TGTGCCAGCAGTGGGGGGGCTAGTGGGCTGGACGAGCAGTACTTC,CASSGGASGLDEQYF
TRBV10-3,TRBJ1-4,.,TRBD1,TGTGCCATCAGGGGACAGGGAGCTGAAAAACTGTTTTTT,CAIRGQGAEKLFF